Listed below are T cell receptor beta chains from one sample, sequenced in a study of cytomegalovirus exposure and HLA in healthy donors. Clones were sequenced by immunoSEQ multiplex PCR, and TCRdb holds only the in-frame ones, with some missing. The data contain about 180,000 clones, around three quarters of them singletons. Input material: PBMCs. These receptors originate from a woman aged 25 to 39 in good health and CMV-seronegative. Both conserved end residues are part of each CDR3. The order of the fields is clone size, J gene, D gene, V gene, CDR3 DNA, CDR3 protein. D genes are given only for firm matches. Part of the rows lack a size; the others show once, few, many or a class for expanded clones.

clone size: NA; J gene: TRBJ1-6; D gene: TRBD1; V gene: TRBV10-3; CDR3 DNA: TGTGCCATCAGTCGGCAGGGGGATAATTCACCCCTCCACTTT; CDR3 protein: CAISRQGDNSPLHF
clone size: NA; J gene: TRBJ2-7; D gene: NA; V gene: TRBV29-1; CDR3 DNA: TGCAGCGCCCGGGAGTTCTCCTACGAGCAGTACTTC; CDR3 protein: CSAREFSYEQYF
clone size: NA; J gene: TRBJ2-3; D gene: TRBD2; V gene: TRBV7-3; CDR3 DNA: TGTGCCAGCAGCCTCGGATTAGGGACTAGTACAGATACGCAGTATTTT; CDR3 protein: CASSLGLGTSTDTQYF
clone size: NA; J gene: TRBJ2-7; D gene: TRBD2; V gene: TRBV15; CDR3 DNA: TGTGCCACCAGCAGTAGTACTAGCGGGGGGTCCGAGCAGTACTTC; CDR3 protein: CATSSSTSGGSEQYF
clone size: NA; J gene: TRBJ2-7; D gene: NA; V gene: TRBV9; CDR3 DNA: TGTGCCAGCAGCGTAGGTGGGGGCACCAGCGAGCAGTACTTC; CDR3 protein: CASSVGGGTSEQYF
clone size: NA; J gene: TRBJ1-1; D gene: TRBD1; V gene: TRBV7-2; CDR3 DNA: TGTGCCAGCAGTCGACAGGGGGGTGATCGGACTGAAGCTTTCTTT; CDR3 protein: CASSRQGGDRTEAFF
clone size: NA; J gene: TRBJ2-1; D gene: TRBD1; V gene: TRBV4-1; CDR3 DNA: TGCGCCAGCAGCCAAGGATTTCAAAGGGGGCGCTCCTACAATGAGCAGTTCTTC; CDR3 protein: CASSQGFQRGRSYNEQFF
clone size: NA; J gene: TRBJ2-7; D gene: TRBD2; V gene: TRBV6-6; CDR3 DNA: TGTGCCAGCAGTTCATCAAGCGGGAGCGCCTACGAGCAGTACTTC; CDR3 protein: CASSSSSGSAYEQYF
clone size: NA; J gene: TRBJ2-5; D gene: TRBD2; V gene: TRBV7-6; CDR3 DNA: TGTGCCAGCAGCTTAGTAGTCCAATCGGGACTAGCGGGCAGAGAGACCCAGTACTTC; CDR3 protein: CASSLVVQSGLAGRETQYF
clone size: NA; J gene: TRBJ1-3; D gene: TRBD1; V gene: TRBV15; CDR3 DNA: TGTGCCACCAGCAGAGTCCCGACCGGGACAGGGACTGGAAACACCATATATTTT; CDR3 protein: CATSRVPTGTGTGNTIYF
clone size: NA; J gene: TRBJ2-1; D gene: TRBD1; V gene: TRBV29-1; CDR3 DNA: TGCAGCGTTGAGAGGGGGACAGGTGAGTCCTACAATGAGCAGTTCTTC; CDR3 protein: CSVERGTGESYNEQFF
clone size: NA; J gene: TRBJ2-6; D gene: NA; V gene: TRBV4-1; CDR3 DNA: TGCGCCAGCAGCCAACTCACCGGGGATTCTGGGGCCAACGTCCTGACTTTC; CDR3 protein: CASSQLTGDSGANVLTF
clone size: NA; J gene: TRBJ1-2; D gene: NA; V gene: TRBV7-2; CDR3 DNA: TGTGCCAGCAGCTTAGCTACGGCCACAGCATATGGCTACACCTTC; CDR3 protein: CASSLATATAYGYTF
clone size: NA; J gene: TRBJ1-6; D gene: NA; V gene: TRBV7-9; CDR3 DNA: TGTGCCAGCAGCCGGGAGGGGGGACCCCTCCACTTT; CDR3 protein: CASSREGGPLHF
clone size: many; J gene: TRBJ2-1; D gene: NA; V gene: TRBV7-2; CDR3 DNA: TGTGCCAGCAGCTTAGTTGCCAGGAGGGACAATGAGCAGTTCTTC; CDR3 protein: CASSLVARRDNEQFF
clone size: NA; J gene: TRBJ1-1; D gene: TRBD1; V gene: TRBV2; CDR3 DNA: TGTGCCAGCACCCCAGTAGGGGGCAGCGCTGAAGCTTTCTTT; CDR3 protein: CASTPVGGSAEAFF
clone size: NA; J gene: TRBJ1-1; D gene: TRBD1; V gene: TRBV29-1; CDR3 DNA: TGCAGCGTTTCCCGGGACAGTACTGAAGCTTTCTTT; CDR3 protein: CSVSRDSTEAFF
clone size: NA; J gene: TRBJ1-1; D gene: NA; V gene: TRBV19; CDR3 DNA: TGTGCCAGTTTAAGGCCGGGTTACACTGAAGCTTTCTTT; CDR3 protein: CASLRPGYTEAFF
clone size: once; J gene: TRBJ2-1; D gene: NA; V gene: TRBV28; CDR3 DNA: TGTGCCAGCAGTTTATACCCCGGTAAGAGCTCCTACAATGAGCAGTTCTTC; CDR3 protein: CASSLYPGKSSYNEQFF
clone size: NA; J gene: TRBJ2-7; D gene: TRBD2; V gene: TRBV5-4; CDR3 DNA: TGTGCCAGCAGCTCCGAGAGCGGGGGACCTTCCTACGAGCAGTACTTC; CDR3 protein: CASSSESGGPSYEQYF
clone size: NA; J gene: TRBJ2-7; D gene: NA; V gene: TRBV27; CDR3 DNA: TGTGCCAGCAGTTTACAAGGGGACGAGCAGTACTTC; CDR3 protein: CASSLQGDEQYF
clone size: NA; J gene: TRBJ1-6; D gene: NA; V gene: TRBV15; CDR3 DNA: TGTGCCACCAGCCGGGACATGTTGACAGGCACTCAGGCACCCCTCCACTTT; CDR3 protein: CATSRDMLTGTQAPLHF
clone size: once; J gene: TRBJ2-3; D gene: NA; V gene: TRBV6-1; CDR3 DNA: TGTGCCAGCAGTGAAGTTCCAGGGTGGTCGACAGATACGCAGTATTTT; CDR3 protein: CASSEVPGWSTDTQYF